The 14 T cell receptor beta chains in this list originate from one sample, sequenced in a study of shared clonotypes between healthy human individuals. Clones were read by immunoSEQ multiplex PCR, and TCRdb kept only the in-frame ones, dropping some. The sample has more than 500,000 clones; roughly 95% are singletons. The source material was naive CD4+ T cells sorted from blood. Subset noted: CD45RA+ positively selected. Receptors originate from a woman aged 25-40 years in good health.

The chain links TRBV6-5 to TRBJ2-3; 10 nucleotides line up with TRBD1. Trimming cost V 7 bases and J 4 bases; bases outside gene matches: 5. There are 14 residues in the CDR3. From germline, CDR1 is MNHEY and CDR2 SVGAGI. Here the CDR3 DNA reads TGTGCCAGCAAACGCGGGACAGGGGCAGATACGCAGTATTTT. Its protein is CASKRGTGADTQYF.

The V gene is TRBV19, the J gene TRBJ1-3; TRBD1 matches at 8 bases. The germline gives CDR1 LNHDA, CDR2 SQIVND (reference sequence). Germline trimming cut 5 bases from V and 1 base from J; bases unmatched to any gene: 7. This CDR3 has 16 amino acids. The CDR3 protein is CASSDTGGQSGNTIYF. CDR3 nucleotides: TGTGCCAGTAGTGATACAGGGGGACAATCTGGAAACACCATATATTTT.

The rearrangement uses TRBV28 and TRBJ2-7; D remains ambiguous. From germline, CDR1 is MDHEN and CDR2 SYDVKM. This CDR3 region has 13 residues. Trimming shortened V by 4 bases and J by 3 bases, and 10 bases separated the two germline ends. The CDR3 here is CASSSPPGYEQYF. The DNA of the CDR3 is TGTGCCAGCAGTTCGCCCCCCGGCTACGAGCAGTACTTC.

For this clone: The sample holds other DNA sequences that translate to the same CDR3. The CDR3 DNA sequence: TGTGCCAGCAGTTTACAAGGCTACAATGAGCAGTTCTTC. Translating it yields CASSLQGYNEQFF. J is TRBJ2-1 and V is TRBV28; D unresolved. Germline lookup yields CDR1 MDHEN and CDR2 SYDVKM. The germline V and J ends were trimmed by 2 bases and 3 bases, with 5 bases remaining between them. CDR3 length: 13 amino acids.

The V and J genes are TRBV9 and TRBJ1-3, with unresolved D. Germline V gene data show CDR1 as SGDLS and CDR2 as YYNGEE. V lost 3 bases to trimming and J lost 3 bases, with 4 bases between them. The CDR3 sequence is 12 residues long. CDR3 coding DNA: TGTGCCAGCAGCGCGTTTGGAAACACCATATATTTT. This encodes CASSAFGNTIYF.

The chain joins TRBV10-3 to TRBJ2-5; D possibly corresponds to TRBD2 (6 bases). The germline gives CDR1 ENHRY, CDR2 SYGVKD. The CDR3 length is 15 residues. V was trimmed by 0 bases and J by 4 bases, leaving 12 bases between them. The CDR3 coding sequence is TGTGCCATCAGTGAGTCATTAGCGGAGAGAGAGACCCAGTACTTC. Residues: CAISESLAERETQYF.

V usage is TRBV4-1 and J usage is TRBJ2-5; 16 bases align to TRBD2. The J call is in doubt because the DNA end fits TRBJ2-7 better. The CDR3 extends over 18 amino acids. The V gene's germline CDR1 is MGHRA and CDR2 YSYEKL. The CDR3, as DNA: TGCGCCAGCAGCCAGGGACTAGCGGGAGGGCCTGGCTCCTACGAGCAGTACTTC. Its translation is CASSQGLAGGPGSYEQYF.

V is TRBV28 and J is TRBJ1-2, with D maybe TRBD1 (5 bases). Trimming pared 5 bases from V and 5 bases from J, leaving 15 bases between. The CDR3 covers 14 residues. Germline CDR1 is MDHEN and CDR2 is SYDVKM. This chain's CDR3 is CASSPSFRGYGYTF. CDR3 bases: TGTGCCAGCAGTCCCTCCTTCCGGGGGTATGGCTACACCTTC.

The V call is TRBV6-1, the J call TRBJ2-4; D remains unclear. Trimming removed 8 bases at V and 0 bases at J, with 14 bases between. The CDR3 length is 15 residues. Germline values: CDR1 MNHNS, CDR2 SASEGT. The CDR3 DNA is TGTGCCAGCGGGTCACAGCGATTAGCCAAAAACATTCAGTACTTC. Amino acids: CASGSQRLAKNIQYF.

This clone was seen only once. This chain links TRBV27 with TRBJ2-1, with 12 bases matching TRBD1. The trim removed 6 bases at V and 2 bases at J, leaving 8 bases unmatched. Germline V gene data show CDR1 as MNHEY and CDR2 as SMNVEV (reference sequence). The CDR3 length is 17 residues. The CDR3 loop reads CASSTWRDRGPYNEQFF. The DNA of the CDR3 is TGTGCCAGCAGCACGTGGAGGGACAGGGGGCCCTACAATGAGCAGTTCTTC.

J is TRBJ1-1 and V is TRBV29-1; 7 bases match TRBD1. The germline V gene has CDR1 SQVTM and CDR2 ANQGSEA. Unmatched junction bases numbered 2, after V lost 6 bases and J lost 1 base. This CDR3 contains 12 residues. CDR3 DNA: TGCAGCGTACGGACAGGGAACACTGAAGCTTTCTTT. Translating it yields CSVRTGNTEAFF.

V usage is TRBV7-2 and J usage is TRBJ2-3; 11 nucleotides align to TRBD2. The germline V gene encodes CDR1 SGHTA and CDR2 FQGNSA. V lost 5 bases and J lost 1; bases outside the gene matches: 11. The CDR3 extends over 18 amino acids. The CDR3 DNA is TGTGCCAGCAGCGGAACTAGCGGGAGAAGGGGGCGCACAGATACGCAGTATTTT. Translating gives CASSGTSGRRGRTDTQYF. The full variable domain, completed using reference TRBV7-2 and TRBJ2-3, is GAGVSQSPSNKVTEKGKDVELRCDPISGHTALYWYRQSLGQGLEFLIYFQGNSAPDKSGLPSDRFSAERTGGSVSTLTIQRTQQEDSAVYLCASSGTSGRRGRTDTQYFGPGTRLTVL.

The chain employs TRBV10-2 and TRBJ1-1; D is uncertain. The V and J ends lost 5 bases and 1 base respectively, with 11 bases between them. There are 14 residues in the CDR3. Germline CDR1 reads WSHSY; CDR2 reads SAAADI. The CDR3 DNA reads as TGCGCCAGCAGTCTAAGACGGAAGAACACTGAAGCTTTCTTT. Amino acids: CASSLRRKNTEAFF.

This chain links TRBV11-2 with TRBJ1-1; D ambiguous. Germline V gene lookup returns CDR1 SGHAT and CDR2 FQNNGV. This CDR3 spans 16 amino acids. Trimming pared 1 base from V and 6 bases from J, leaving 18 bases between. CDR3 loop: CASSLGGSQTLPEAFF. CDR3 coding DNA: TGTGCCAGCAGCTTAGGTGGCAGCCAAACCCTCCCTGAAGCTTTCTTT.